These 4 T cell receptor beta chains were sequenced from one sample in a study of cytomegalovirus exposure and HLA in healthy donors. PCR used 60 Vbeta primers and 13 Jbeta primers. The table came from immunoSEQ multiplex PCR; TCRdb's copy has only in-frame clones and leaves some out. The sample lists 150,000 to 200,000 clones; 80% were seen once. Material for sequencing was PBMCs. The origin of the receptors is a boy aged 10-17 years in good health and CMV-seronegative.

This chain connects TRBV7-8 to TRBJ1-4; 9 positions match TRBD1. The CDR3 loop spans 17 amino acids. Losses at the gene ends were 5 bases for V and 5 bases for J; bases not matched to a gene: 12. Germline CDR1 SGHVS, CDR2 FQNEAQ. CDR3 residues: CASSLSIGGQGNEKLFF. The DNA of the CDR3 is TGTGCCAGCAGCCTATCAATCGGGGGACAGGGAAATGAAAAACTGTTTTTT.

CDR3 DNA sequence: TGCAGCGGCGTGACAGGGGCGCGGGAGACCCAGTACTTC. Translated: CSGVTGARETQYF. The rearrangement uses TRBV29-1 and TRBJ2-5; 8 bases match TRBD1. The CDR3 sequence is 13 residues long. V lost 7 bases to trimming and J lost 5 bases; unmatched junction nucleotides: 9. Germline V gives CDR1 SQVTM, CDR2 ANQGSEA.

The chain employs TRBV6-1 and TRBJ2-7; 9 bases agree with TRBD1. This CDR3 contains 15 residues. The germline gives CDR1 MNHNS, CDR2 SASEGT. V trimming: 4 bases; J trimming: 1 base; junction bases outside the gene matches: 5. The CDR3 protein is CASSVSGTGSYEQYF. The CDR3 nucleotides read TGTGCCAGCAGTGTCTCCGGGACAGGGTCCTACGAGCAGTACTTC.

V is TRBV7-2 and J is TRBJ2-7, with 16 bases that match TRBD2. Germline CDR1 reads SGHTA; CDR2 reads FQGNSA. This CDR3 has 17 residues. V lost 4 bases, J lost 4 bases, and 7 bases stayed unmatched. DNA of the CDR3: TGTGCCAGCAGCTCAGGGACTAGCGGGAGGGCCGGGTACGAGCAGTACTTC. It translates to CASSSGTSGRAGYEQYF.